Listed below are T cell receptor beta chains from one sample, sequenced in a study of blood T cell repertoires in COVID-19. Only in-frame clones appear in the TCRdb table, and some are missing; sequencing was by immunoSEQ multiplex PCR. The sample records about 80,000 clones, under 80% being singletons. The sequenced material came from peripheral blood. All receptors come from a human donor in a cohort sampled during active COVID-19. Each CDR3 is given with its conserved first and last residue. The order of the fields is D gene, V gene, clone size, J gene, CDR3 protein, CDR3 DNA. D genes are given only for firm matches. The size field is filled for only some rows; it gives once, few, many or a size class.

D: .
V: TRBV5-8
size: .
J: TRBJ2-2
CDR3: CASSLGGASNTGELFF
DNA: TGTGCCAGCAGCTTGGGTGGGGCATCGAACACCGGGGAGCTGTTTTTT

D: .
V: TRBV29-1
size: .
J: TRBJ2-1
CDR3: CSVGTFYNEQFF
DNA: TGCAGCGTTGGGACATTTTACAATGAGCAGTTCTTC

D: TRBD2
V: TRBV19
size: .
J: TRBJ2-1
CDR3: CASSIGGLAHEQFF
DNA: TGTGCCAGTAGTATTGGCGGACTAGCGCATGAGCAGTTCTTC

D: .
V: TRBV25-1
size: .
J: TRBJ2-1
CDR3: CASRSRGADYNEQFF
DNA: TGTGCCAGCAGGAGTCGGGGAGCGGACTACAATGAGCAGTTCTTC

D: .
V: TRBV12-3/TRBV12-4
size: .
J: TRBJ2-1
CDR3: CASSSRTDNEQFF
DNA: TGTGCCAGCAGTTCTCGGACAGACAATGAGCAGTTCTTC

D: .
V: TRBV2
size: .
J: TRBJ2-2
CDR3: CASLQGDVGELFF
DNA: TGTGCCAGCCTACAGGGTGATGTCGGGGAGCTGTTTTTT

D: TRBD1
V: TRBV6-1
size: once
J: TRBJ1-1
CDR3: CASSESTGGTEAFF
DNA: TGTGCCAGCAGTGAGTCGACAGGGGGCACTGAAGCTTTCTTT

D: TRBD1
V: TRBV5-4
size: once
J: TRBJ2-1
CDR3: CASTLAGTGNPNEQFF
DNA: TGTGCCAGCACCCTCGCCGGGACAGGTAACCCGAATGAGCAGTTCTTC

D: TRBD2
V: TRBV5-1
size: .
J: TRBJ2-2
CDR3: CASSLGGGARTGELFF
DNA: TGCGCCAGCAGCCTCGGCGGGGGGGCGAGGACCGGGGAGCTGTTTTTT

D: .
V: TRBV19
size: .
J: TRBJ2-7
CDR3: CASSMSGTYEQYF
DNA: TGTGCCAGTAGTATGTCAGGTACCTACGAGCAGTACTTC

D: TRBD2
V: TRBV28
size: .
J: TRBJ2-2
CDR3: CASSVRGLAGGGNTGELFF
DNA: TGTGCCAGCAGTGTCCGGGGACTAGCGGGGGGCGGGAACACCGGGGAGCTGTTTTTT

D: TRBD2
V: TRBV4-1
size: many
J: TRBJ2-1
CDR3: CASSPMGGGYNEQFF
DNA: TGCGCCAGCAGCCCCATGGGGGGAGGGTACAATGAGCAGTTCTTC

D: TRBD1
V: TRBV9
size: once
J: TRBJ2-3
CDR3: CASSAPGQGRGTDTQYF
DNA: TGTGCCAGCAGCGCGCCTGGACAGGGAAGGGGTACAGATACGCAGTATTTT

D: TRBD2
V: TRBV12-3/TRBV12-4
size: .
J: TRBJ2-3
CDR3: CARGGRGTDTQYF
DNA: TGTGCCAGGGGGGGGAGGGGCACAGATACGCAGTATTTT

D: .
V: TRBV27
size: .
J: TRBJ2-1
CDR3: CASSTIAPPGEQFF
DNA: TGTGCCAGCAGTACAATTGCCCCCCCGGGGGAGCAGTTCTTC

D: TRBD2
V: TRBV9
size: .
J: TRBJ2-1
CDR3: CASSPQWGPYSGRAFDEQFF
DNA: TGTGCCAGCAGCCCTCAATGGGGGCCCTATAGCGGGAGGGCCTTCGATGAGCAGTTCTTC

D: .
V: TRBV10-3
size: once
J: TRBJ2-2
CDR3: CAISEVRNTGELFF
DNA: TGTGCCATCAGTGAAGTTAGGAACACCGGGGAGCTGTTTTTT

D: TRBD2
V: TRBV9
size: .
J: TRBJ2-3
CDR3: CASSPHLRGGSTDTQYF
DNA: TGTGCCAGCAGCCCTCACTTGCGGGGGGGGAGCACAGATACGCAGTATTTT

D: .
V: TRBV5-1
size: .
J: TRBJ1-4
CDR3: CASSIGGANEKLFF
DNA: TGCGCCAGCAGCATAGGGGGGGCTAATGAAAAACTGTTTTTT

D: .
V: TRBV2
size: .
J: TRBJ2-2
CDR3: CASNRQDGTGELFF
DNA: TGTGCCAGCAATAGACAGGACGGCACCGGGGAGCTGTTTTTT

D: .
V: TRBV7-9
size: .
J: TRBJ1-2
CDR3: CASSFLSTGTTPNYGYTF
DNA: TGTGCCAGCAGCTTCCTTTCGACAGGAACAACTCCGAACTATGGCTACACCTTC

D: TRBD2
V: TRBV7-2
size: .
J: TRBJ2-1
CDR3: CASSPAVTSGGYEQFF
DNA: TGTGCCAGCAGCCCTGCGGTGACTAGCGGGGGCTATGAGCAGTTCTTC